The clone carrying this T cell receptor (beta chain) was recorded once. Antigen unknown. A universal primer site was created by template switching, with the cDNA bearing unique molecular identifiers. TCRdb re-called the 5' RACE reads through MiXCR, storing one row per CDR3 protein. The table lists about 500,000 distinct CDR3 sequences, 14% of them singletons, with approximately 0.98% in the top ten. Every one of the donors was a healthy Caucasian. CDR1 is SQVTM and CDR2 is ANQGSEA in the germline V gene. The V end lost 5 bases, the J end lost 3 bases, and 16 bases lay between the germline ends. CDR3 length: 14 amino acids. This sample is part of a study of identical twins. Whole-study findings and limits: Weaker excess sharing between twins was seen in beta out-of-frame sequences. Twin-shared out-of-frame alpha sequences were enriched for low generation probability.

The data also belong to a second study, concerning yellow fever vaccine responses in identical twins.

Specimen: CD4+ T cells sorted from blood. V gene TRBV29-1 combines with J gene TRBJ2-5, with D unresolved. This sequence was found in a woman aged 18-30 years in good health. The CDR3 here is CSVRLPPPKETQYF. CDR3 sequence (DNA): TGCAGCGTTCGCTTGCCGCCGCCAAAAGAGACCCAGTACTTC.